This is a list of T cell receptor beta chains from one sample in a study of blood T cells in healthy people across ages. TCRdb processed the 5' RACE reads anew with MiXCR; each CDR3 protein has one entry. The sample shows 500,000 to 700,000 distinct CDR3 sequences, about 30% of them seen only once. The sample was blood. These receptors all come from a woman of 80 years or more in good health. Each CDR3 is given with its conserved first and last residue. Expanded clones are given a class, and other clones once, few, many or no size at all.

TRBV6-1	TRBJ2-7	NA	CASNPGGRGYEQYF
TRBV6-5	TRBJ2-6	many	CASSDDGFGANVLTF
TRBV27	TRBJ1-2	many	CASSRERNNYGYTF
TRBV9	TRBJ1-2	many	CASSPRTGRGYGYTF
TRBV10-3	TRBJ1-5	many	CAISGQGNQPQHF
TRBV30	TRBJ1-6	NA	CAWDSDSPLHF
TRBV7-2	TRBJ1-1	NA	CASSLDGSWTEAFF
TRBV6-2/TRBV6-3	TRBJ1-5	many	CASSGAQGARNQPQHF
TRBV5-1	TRBJ2-2	NA	CASSPESNTGELFF
TRBV18	TRBJ2-3	many	CASSPLQGVITDTQYF
TRBV9	TRBJ2-3	NA	CASSETRVATQYF
TRBV20-1	TRBJ2-5	NA	CSANSGAINDEQYF
TRBV28	TRBJ1-2	NA	CASSSWTGYGYTF
TRBV5-1	TRBJ2-1	many	CASSAGQGAWDEQFF
TRBV28	TRBJ2-7	many	CASSLTGSNEQYF
TRBV11-1	TRBJ1-1	NA	CASSPTEGSFYTEAFF
TRBV5-1	TRBJ1-2	few	CASSTEGGVYGYTF
TRBV5-5	TRBJ1-2	many	CASRQTANPPLGYGYTF
TRBV19	TRBJ2-7	many	CASSIRGGEQYF
TRBV6-2/TRBV6-3	TRBJ1-5	many	CASSYEGHQPQHF
TRBV5-1	TRBJ2-6	many	CASSLQGIGSGANVLTF
TRBV7-2	TRBJ2-2	many	CASSLHSTGELFF
TRBV11-2	TRBJ2-5	few	CASSSLYGGETQYF
TRBV6-1	TRBJ1-1	few	CASSGSAATLNTEAFF
TRBV24-1	TRBJ2-1	many	CATSDSLSDRGNEQFF
TRBV4-1	TRBJ1-4	NA	CASSHRTTGMNEKRFF
TRBV12-3/TRBV12-4	TRBJ1-1	NA	CASSSTGPGPTEAFF
TRBV6-5	TRBJ2-7	many	CASTPSRVPYEQYF
TRBV7-8	TRBJ2-7	many	CASSLMRGSPEQYF
TRBV7-2	TRBJ1-6	NA	CASSLRTGSNSPLHF
TRBV27	TRBJ1-6	many	CASKASSYNSPLHF
TRBV24-1	TRBJ2-3	NA	CATSELSDTQYF
TRBV6-2/TRBV6-3	TRBJ2-4	many	CASSYGTGGSSFQNIQYF
TRBV9	TRBJ1-4	NA	CAGSGEDGPHEKLFF
TRBV5-4	TRBJ1-1	many	CASSLGSGFMNTEAFF
TRBV12-3/TRBV12-4	TRBJ2-3	many	CASSLSSGGGTQYF
TRBV6-1	TRBJ1-2	many	CASSEWDDYGYTF
TRBV4-2	TRBJ1-6	few	CASSQELGWSSPLHF
TRBV20-1	TRBJ2-7	NA	CSARDLGSVGAEQYF
TRBV5-5	TRBJ1-1	NA	CASSLGWGDFREAFF
TRBV7-3	NA	NA	CASSSASGGGTYNEQYF
TRBV7-6	TRBJ2-7	NA	CASSFRTGSTYEQYF
TRBV6-1	TRBJ1-1	few	CASSENSLNTEAFF
TRBV29-1	TRBJ1-2	few	CSVRAGTGGNGCTF
TRBV3-1	TRBJ2-3	NA	CASSQAAGGTATQYF
TRBV20-1	TRBJ2-1	many	CSARDNDEQFF